This paragraph covers one T cell receptor (delta chain) sequence. The amino acid sequence in TCRdb belongs to a much larger clone and departs from this DNA's translation at residues 11 and 12, likely a sequencing read error; the sequence shown is translated from the DNA. The junction had 13 bases not matched to a gene; V was cut back by 0 bases and J by 5 bases. This CDR3 has 17 residues. Looked up from germline, CDR1 is GEAIGNYY and CDR2 is EKD. The data stem from a study of γδ T cells in repeated Plasmodium falciparum infection. Flow sorting of PBMC yielded separate Vgamma9/Vdelta2+ and Vdelta2-negative gammadelta T cell populations for bulk repertoire analysis. TCRdb reapplied CATT to the multiplex PCR reads. The sample carries around 46,000 delta-chain clones, less than 2% recorded once.

The clonotype comes from a pool of human donors (malaria-infected and uninfected, not separated). The sample taken for sequencing was gamma-delta T cells from blood. The V and J genes are TRDV2 and TRDJ1; 8 bases agree with TRDD3. CDR3: CACDTLARGDKKDKLIF. The CDR3 nucleotides are TGTGCCTGTGACACCCTAGCCCGGGGGGATAAAAAAGATAAACTCATCTTT.